This is a list of T cell receptor beta chains from one sample in a study of T cell responses to AZD1222 COVID-19 vaccine. This table comes from immunoSEQ multiplex PCR, and its TCRdb copy is limited to in-frame clones, with some not included. Among over 100,000 clones listed, 90% were seen once. This sample comprised peripheral blood, obtained on day 0 of AZD1222 vaccination. These receptors all stem from an adult in good health. Each CDR3 is given with its conserved first and last residue. D genes are given only for firm matches. Clone size is stated in some rows and not others, as once, few, many or a class when expanded.

j_call: TRBJ2-3; clone_size: .; v_call: TRBV6-5; d_call: TRBD2; cdr3_aa: CASSRLAAGPDTQYF
j_call: TRBJ2-1; clone_size: .; v_call: TRBV19; d_call: .; cdr3_aa: CATKGDKGGQSSYNEQFF
j_call: TRBJ2-5; clone_size: .; v_call: TRBV10-3; d_call: TRBD2; cdr3_aa: CAISDRTSGGNKTQYF
j_call: TRBJ1-3; clone_size: .; v_call: TRBV19; d_call: .; cdr3_aa: CASSPGDFSGNTIYF
j_call: TRBJ2-2; clone_size: .; v_call: TRBV19; d_call: .; cdr3_aa: CASSKPRQNTGELFF
j_call: TRBJ2-2; clone_size: .; v_call: TRBV6-1; d_call: .; cdr3_aa: CASSEALVGFIGTGELFF
j_call: TRBJ2-7; clone_size: .; v_call: TRBV9; d_call: .; cdr3_aa: CASSVGVLVYEQYF
j_call: TRBJ1-5; clone_size: .; v_call: TRBV30; d_call: .; cdr3_aa: CAWSVGQVINQPQHF
j_call: TRBJ2-1; clone_size: .; v_call: TRBV11-1; d_call: .; cdr3_aa: CASSPPRGEQFF
j_call: TRBJ2-2; clone_size: .; v_call: TRBV15; d_call: .; cdr3_aa: CATSRDPTVGELFF
j_call: TRBJ2-1; clone_size: few; v_call: TRBV10-3; d_call: TRBD1; cdr3_aa: CATEQGLRGLSSYNEQFF
j_call: TRBJ2-7; clone_size: few; v_call: TRBV7-6; d_call: .; cdr3_aa: CASSFAGEGYEQYF
j_call: TRBJ1-2; clone_size: .; v_call: TRBV27; d_call: .; cdr3_aa: CASTMLPGTEDGYTF
j_call: TRBJ2-7; clone_size: .; v_call: TRBV4-1; d_call: .; cdr3_aa: CASSQVTEFTEQYF
j_call: TRBJ2-2; clone_size: few; v_call: TRBV6-4; d_call: .; cdr3_aa: CASSDSPGAGELFF
j_call: TRBJ1-6; clone_size: .; v_call: TRBV7-3; d_call: .; cdr3_aa: CASSLTGPNSPLHF
j_call: TRBJ1-5; clone_size: .; v_call: TRBV12-1; d_call: .; cdr3_aa: CASSLSVTGYSNQPQHF
j_call: TRBJ2-5; clone_size: .; v_call: TRBV6-5; d_call: .; cdr3_aa: CASRTPQETQYF
j_call: TRBJ1-1; clone_size: .; v_call: TRBV5-4; d_call: TRBD1; cdr3_aa: CASSPSGTANTEAFF
j_call: TRBJ1-1; clone_size: .; v_call: TRBV6-5; d_call: .; cdr3_aa: CASSKASSGNTEAFF
j_call: TRBJ2-1; clone_size: .; v_call: TRBV7-2; d_call: TRBD1; cdr3_aa: CASSGRTGTYNEQFF
j_call: TRBJ1-2; clone_size: .; v_call: TRBV5-1; d_call: .; cdr3_aa: CASSLGQNYGYTF
j_call: TRBJ2-7; clone_size: .; v_call: TRBV7-3; d_call: .; cdr3_aa: CASSLRPGASYEQYF
j_call: TRBJ1-1; clone_size: .; v_call: TRBV5-1; d_call: .; cdr3_aa: CASSSGTASTEAFF
j_call: TRBJ1-1; clone_size: once; v_call: TRBV28; d_call: .; cdr3_aa: CASSTQLQAFF
j_call: TRBJ2-1; clone_size: .; v_call: TRBV10-2; d_call: TRBD2; cdr3_aa: CASLAGGTNEQFF
j_call: TRBJ1-6; clone_size: few; v_call: TRBV3-1/TRBV3-2; d_call: .; cdr3_aa: CASSQGSGYSPLHF
j_call: TRBJ1-6; clone_size: .; v_call: TRBV6-5; d_call: TRBD1; cdr3_aa: CASSKQGMNSPLHF
j_call: TRBJ1-2; clone_size: .; v_call: TRBV28; d_call: .; cdr3_aa: CAIQPGGGYGYTF
j_call: TRBJ1-1; clone_size: .; v_call: TRBV12-3/TRBV12-4; d_call: TRBD1; cdr3_aa: CASSLGDRTEAFF
j_call: TRBJ1-4; clone_size: .; v_call: TRBV6-2/TRBV6-3; d_call: TRBD1; cdr3_aa: CASSPTGVREKLFF
j_call: TRBJ1-2; clone_size: .; v_call: TRBV7-2; d_call: .; cdr3_aa: CASSLEARRVDYGYTF
j_call: TRBJ1-1; clone_size: .; v_call: TRBV7-9; d_call: .; cdr3_aa: CASSSSEVNTEAFF
j_call: TRBJ1-6; clone_size: .; v_call: TRBV10-2; d_call: .; cdr3_aa: CASSEARDSPLHF
j_call: TRBJ1-1; clone_size: .; v_call: TRBV10-3; d_call: .; cdr3_aa: CAISESTRQNTEAFF
j_call: TRBJ2-7; clone_size: .; v_call: TRBV4-2; d_call: TRBD2; cdr3_aa: CASSPRLAGDPYEQYF